These 15 T cell receptor beta chains originate from one sample sequenced in a study of T cell responses to AZD1222 COVID-19 vaccine. Using immunoSEQ multiplex PCR, the repertoire was profiled, and TCRdb retains in-frame clones only, with some absent. The data contain about 120,000 clones, roughly 88% of them singletons. The sample in question was peripheral blood, obtained on day 0 of MenACWY control vaccination. Receptor source: an adult in good health.

The CDR3 DNA sequence: TGTGCCAGCAGCTTACTAGGGGGGCCTGACACTGAAGCTTTCTTT. Translation gives CASSLLGGPDTEAFF. The chain couples TRBV7-3 to TRBJ1-1; the D gene is possibly TRBD1 (6 bases). The germline V gene has CDR1 SGHTA and CDR2 FQGTGA. The CDR3 spans 15 residues. V was pared by 2 bases and J by 3 bases, with 13 bases between.

The chain uses TRBV9 and TRBJ2-6, with D possibly matching TRBD2 (5 bases). The V end was cut by 7 bases, the J end by 2 bases, with 13 bases between. Germline V gene lookup returns CDR1 SGDLS and CDR2 YYNGEE. There are 15 residues in the CDR3. The CDR3 region is CASRRTDAGANVLTF. CDR3 sequence (DNA): TGTGCCAGCCGCCGGACTGATGCTGGGGCCAACGTCCTGACTTTC.

This clone was seen just once. The rearrangement joins TRBV29-1 to TRBJ2-2; 9 bases fit TRBD2. This CDR3 region has 16 residues. V gave up 1 base and J gave up 7 bases; unmatched junction bases: 10. From germline, CDR1 is SQVTM and CDR2 ANQGSEA. The CDR3, as DNA: TGCAGCGTTGAAGCGCCGGCGGGGGGGCCTGGCGGGGAGCTGTTTTTT. It translates to CSVEAPAGGPGGELFF.

The V gene is TRBV27, the J gene TRBJ2-7; a possible D gene is TRBD2 (5 bases). The CDR3 extends over 17 amino acids. With 3 bases removed from V and 2 bases from J, the gap between germline ends came to 20 bases. The V gene's germline CDR1 is MNHEY and CDR2 SMNVEV (reference sequence). DNA of the CDR3: TGTGCCAGCAGTTTTCGGGGATGGCCGCCCCCCGCCTACGAGCAGTACTTC. Amino acids: CASSFRGWPPPAYEQYF.

This clone has just a few counts. The chain links TRBV10-3 to TRBJ2-5; 7 bases are shared with TRBD1. In germline, CDR1 is ENHRY, CDR2 SYGVKD. The CDR3 has 16 amino acids. The V segment lost 2 bases and the J segment 0 bases; nucleotides outside the gene matches: 6. The CDR3 reads CAISEGPGTDQETQYF. The CDR3 bases are TGTGCCATCAGTGAGGGACCCGGGACAGACCAAGAGACCCAGTACTTC.

The rearrangement joins TRBV5-1 to TRBJ2-7; TRBD1 matches at 8 bases. The CDR3 is 12 residues long. The germline V gene encodes CDR1 SGHRS and CDR2 YFSETQ. The junction had 8 bases not matched to a gene; V was cut back by 6 bases and J by 9 bases. CDR3 amino acids: CASTPRGRWQYF. The CDR3, as DNA: TGCGCCAGCACCCCCAGGGGGCGGTGGCAGTACTTC.

The chain employs TRBV5-1 and TRBJ2-5; 7 bases map to TRBD1. CDR1 is SGHRS and CDR2 is YFSETQ in the germline V gene. There are 14 residues in the CDR3. With 2 bases clipped from V and 5 bases from J, the junction kept 6 bases outside the gene matches. The CDR3 is CASSLKDRTETQYF. The CDR3 nucleotides read TGCGCCAGCAGCTTAAAGGACAGGACGGAGACCCAGTACTTC.

The chain joins TRBV13 to TRBJ1-6, with D uncertain. CDR1 is PRHDT and CDR2 is FYEKMQ in the germline V gene (reference sequence). Trimming took 3 bases from V and 8 from J, leaving 5 bases between them. The CDR3 covers 12 residues. Written as DNA, the CDR3 is TGTGCCAGCAGCTTTGGAGATTCACCCCTCCACTTT. Translation: CASSFGDSPLHF.

This clone was recorded once. This sequence joins TRBV24-1 and TRBJ1-5; no firm D call. Trimming took off 2 bases at V and 5 bases at J, with 15 bases between the two ends. The CDR3 runs 16 residues. Germline V lookup: CDR1 KGHDR, CDR2 SFDVKD. The CDR3 sequence is CATSDSSEGIDQPQHF. The CDR3 DNA sequence: TGTGCCACCAGTGATTCCAGCGAAGGCATCGATCAGCCCCAGCATTTT.

The CDR3 loop is CASSQEEYGLPGTGGADGYTF. CDR3 nucleotides: TGCGCCAGCAGCCAAGAAGAGTATGGTTTACCCGGAACAGGGGGCGCGGATGGCTACACCTTC. The V and J genes are TRBV4-3 and TRBJ1-2; 9 bases align to TRBD1. Per the germline V gene, CDR1 is LGHNA and CDR2 is YSLEER. V lost 0 bases to trimming and J lost 6 bases; unmatched junction nucleotides: 23. The CDR3 has 21 residues.

This rearrangement joins TRBV5-1 to TRBJ2-3, with 10 bases aligning to TRBD2. CDR1 and CDR2 (germline): SGHRS, YFSETQ. The CDR3 consists of 16 residues. J gave up 3 bases and V 2 bases, and 6 bases lay outside the gene matches. In nucleotides, the CDR3 is TGCGCCAGCAGCTTACCGACTAGCGGGTCGACAGATACGCAGTATTTT. This codes for CASSLPTSGSTDTQYF.

The V and J genes are TRBV15 and TRBJ2-4; D not certain. The germline V gene has CDR1 LNHNV and CDR2 YYDKDF (reference sequence). This CDR3 is 13 amino acids long. V lost 4 bases and J lost 3, with 7 bases in between. As DNA, the CDR3 is TGTGCCACCAGCAAGACTCTCAAAAACATTCAGTACTTC. The encoded protein is CATSKTLKNIQYF.

The chain is built from TRBV2 and TRBJ2-2; tentative D call: TRBD1 (5 bases). The germline gives CDR1 SNHLY, CDR2 FYNNEI. Deletions cut 0 bases from V and 5 bases from J, with 16 bases between. This CDR3 has 17 amino acids. CDR3 sequence reads: CASSEAVTGPKTGELFF. In nucleotides, the CDR3 is TGTGCCAGCAGTGAAGCGGTAACAGGTCCCAAAACCGGGGAGCTGTTTTTT.

J is TRBJ1-1 and V is TRBV19; tentative D call: TRBD1 (6 bases). The CDR3 sequence is 16 residues long. The V gene's germline CDR1 is LNHDA and CDR2 SQIVND (reference sequence). V was clipped by 0 bases and J by 1 base, with 12 bases between them. The CDR3 sequence is CASSIEEATGNTEAFF. CDR3 bases: TGTGCCAGTAGTATAGAGGAGGCGACAGGGAACACTGAAGCTTTCTTT.

This chain joins TRBV28 and TRBJ1-1; 7 bases are a match to TRBD1. The CDR3 sequence is 13 residues long. After removal of 9 bases from V and 3 bases from J, the junction contained 7 bases not matched to a gene. Per the germline V gene, CDR1 is MDHEN and CDR2 is SYDVKM. CDR3 amino acids: CASRQGGDTEAFF. Written as DNA, the CDR3 is TGTGCCAGTAGACAGGGAGGGGACACTGAAGCTTTCTTT. Full variable domain (missing parts from reference TRBV28 and TRBJ1-1): DVKVTQSSRYLVKRTGEKVFLECVQDMDHENMFWYRQDPGLGLRLIYFSYDVKMKEKGDIPEGYSVSREKKERFSLILESASTNQTSMYLCASRQGGDTEAFFGQGTRLTVV.